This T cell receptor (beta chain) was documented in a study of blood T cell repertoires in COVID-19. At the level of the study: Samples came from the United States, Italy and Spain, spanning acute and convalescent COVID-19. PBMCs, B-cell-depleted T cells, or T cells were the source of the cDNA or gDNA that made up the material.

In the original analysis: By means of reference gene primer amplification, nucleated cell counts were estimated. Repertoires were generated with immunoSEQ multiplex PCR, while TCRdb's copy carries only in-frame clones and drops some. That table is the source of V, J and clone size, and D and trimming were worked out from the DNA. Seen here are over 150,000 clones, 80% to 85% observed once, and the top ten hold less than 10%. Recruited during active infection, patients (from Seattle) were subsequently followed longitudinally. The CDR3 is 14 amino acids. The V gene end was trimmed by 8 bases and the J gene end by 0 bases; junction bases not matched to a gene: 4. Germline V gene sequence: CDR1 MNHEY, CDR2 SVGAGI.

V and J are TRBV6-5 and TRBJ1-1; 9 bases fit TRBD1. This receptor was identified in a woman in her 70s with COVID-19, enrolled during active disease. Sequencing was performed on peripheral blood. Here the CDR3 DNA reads TGTGCCAGCTTGCGGGACAGGGTGAACACTGAAGCTTTCTTT. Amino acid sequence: CASLRDRVNTEAFF.